A selection of T cell receptor beta chains follows, all from one sample in a study of graft-versus-host responses after intestinal transplantation. The table came from immunoSEQ multiplex PCR; TCRdb's copy has only in-frame clones and leaves some out. The sample carries about 86,000 clones, around 89% recorded once. No antigens are known for them. This specimen consisted of unstimulated CD4+ T cells sorted from spleen or lymph node cells, obtained before transplant. Every receptor here comes from a human donor who was the organ donor for an intestinal transplant. Both conserved end residues are part of each CDR3. Each record gives: J gene, clone size, CDR3 length, D gene, V gene, CDR3 protein, CDR3 DNA. A D gene is named only where the DNA matches it firmly. Expanded clones are given a class, and other clones once, few, many or no size at all.

TRBJ2-1 | NA | 20 | TRBD2 | TRBV4-2 | CASSQGLAGGPSWGYNEQFF | TGTGCCAGCAGCCAAGGGCTAGCGGGGGGCCCTTCCTGGGGGTACAATGAGCAGTTCTTC
TRBJ2-3 | NA | 11 | NA | TRBV20-1 | CSELATDTQYF | TGCAGTGAGTTGGCCACAGATACGCAGTATTTT
TRBJ2-3 | NA | 16 | TRBD2 | TRBV5-4 | CASSLPRGGVSDTQYF | TGTGCCAGCAGCCTCCCTCGCGGGGGGGTCTCAGATACGCAGTATTTT
TRBJ2-1 | NA | 17 | TRBD2 | TRBV7-9 | CASSPKGAGGPTNEQFF | TGTGCCAGCAGCCCCAAAGGGGCGGGGGGGCCTACAAATGAGCAGTTCTTC
TRBJ2-3 | NA | 12 | NA | TRBV29-1 | CSVMRGTDTQYF | TGCAGCGTAATGCGGGGCACAGATACGCAGTATTTT
TRBJ1-2 | few | 14 | TRBD1 | TRBV18 | CASSPGTGLYGYTF | TGTGCCAGCTCACCGGGGACAGGGCTCTATGGCTACACCTTC
TRBJ2-3 | NA | 17 | TRBD2 | TRBV7-2 | CASSPTWTSYFTDTQYF | TGTGCCAGCAGCCCCACTTGGACTAGCTACTTCACAGATACGCAGTATTTT
TRBJ2-4 | NA | 15 | NA | TRBV4-1 | CASSVRVLAKNIQYF | TGCGCCAGCAGCGTCAGGGTTCTAGCCAAAAACATTCAGTACTTC
TRBJ2-7 | NA | 15 | NA | TRBV6-1 | CASRRGGSSSYEQYF | TGTGCCAGCAGGAGGGGGGGCTCAAGCTCCTACGAGCAGTACTTC
TRBJ1-1 | once | 16 | NA | TRBV6-4 | CASSDECRVRDTEAFF | TGTGCCAGCAGTGACGAGTGCAGGGTCCGGGACACTGAAGCTTTCTTT